This is a list of T cell receptor beta chains from one sample in a study of tumor-infiltrating lymphocytes in localized non-small cell lung cancer. Here immunoSEQ multiplex PCR was the method, and the copy in TCRdb shows in-frame clones only, minus some. The sample lists about 29,000 clones, 70% to 90% occurring once. Sequences were obtained from lung tumor tissue. The origin of the receptors is a human donor with non-small cell lung cancer. Each CDR3 is given with its conserved first and last residue. The order of the fields is V gene, CDR3 length, CDR3 protein.

v_call: TRBV7-2; cdr3_length: 16; cdr3_aa: CASSLRWGMLEETQYF
v_call: TRBV6-1; cdr3_length: 16; cdr3_aa: CASSEALLGQPYGQYF
v_call: TRBV30; cdr3_length: 13; cdr3_aa: CAWMDRGNSPLHF
v_call: TRBV30; cdr3_length: 13; cdr3_aa: CAWSGDRAGGYTF
v_call: TRBV6-1; cdr3_length: 15; cdr3_aa: CASSEPVSGANVLTF
v_call: TRBV7-9; cdr3_length: 12; cdr3_aa: CASSGVTEKLFF
v_call: TRBV27; cdr3_length: 14; cdr3_aa: CASRRTGTNYGYTF
v_call: TRBV10-3; cdr3_length: 18; cdr3_aa: CAISEGGTGVSGANVLTF
v_call: TRBV7-2; cdr3_length: 16; cdr3_aa: CASSLGAVSSGNTIYF
v_call: TRBV6-6; cdr3_length: 13; cdr3_aa: CASSLQGTDTQYF
v_call: TRBV19; cdr3_length: 14; cdr3_aa: CASSSTSGGQPQHF
v_call: TRBV5-1; cdr3_length: 16; cdr3_aa: CASSFFPGDINEKLFF
v_call: TRBV11-2; cdr3_length: 14; cdr3_aa: CASSLDRVNYGYTF
v_call: TRBV4-1; cdr3_length: 15; cdr3_aa: CASSQGGTGGYEQYF
v_call: TRBV7-2; cdr3_length: 16; cdr3_aa: CASSLGPGTGHDEQFF
v_call: TRBV7-3; cdr3_length: 13; cdr3_aa: CASSLGELSPLHF